This TCR beta chain was sequenced for a study of T cell repertoires in cytomegalovirus infection. Background on the study: It can be stated that public TCR beta signatures indicated CMV infection as well as a matching HLA type.

A single record per CDR3 protein comes from TCRdb applying MiXCR to the reads. The sample gives approximately 500,000 distinct CDR3 sequences, over 9% of which show up once; about a tenth is in the top ten. The study, taken as a whole, reports: In two of eight donors, the top clonotype was HLA-C-restricted CMV-specific. CMV carriers having the relevant HLA were flagged by cumulative public TCR beta family frequency.

The V and J ends lost 5 bases and 7 bases, in that order; junction bases with no gene match: 5. The germline gives CDR1 SGHTA, CDR2 FQGNSA. The CDR3 is 15 residues long. This clonotype was counted ten times or more. Its antigen is still unknown. Sequencing used PBMCs. The chain carries TRBV7-2 and TRBJ2-2; 12 nucleotides line up with TRBD2. This TCR was sampled from a human donor in good health (CMV status not recorded). Some clones in this sample may be carry-over from other donors' samples. CDR3 DNA sequence: TGTGCCAGCAGCCTTACTAGCGGGGGGAGCGGGGAGCTGTTTTTT. This gives the protein CASSLTSGGSGELFF.